Included here is one T cell receptor beta chain sequence, with context. Its antigen is undetermined. According to the study, genomic DNA was the template for TCR beta VDJ and CDR3 profiling. From the reads, TCRdb called clonotypes with MiXCR, one entry per CDR3 protein. The data show under 200,000 distinct CDR3 sequences, around half seen once. Trimming took 2 bases from V and 7 from J, leaving 6 bases between them. The CDR3 has 10 amino acids. Germline-derived CDR1 and CDR2 are DFQATT and SNEGSKA (reference sequence). The patients chosen for sequencing had shown expansion of CD8+CD57+ cells (detected by flow cytometry). As a group, the patients uniformly had severe acquired aplastic anemia. This record comes from a study of CD8+CD57+ T cells in acquired aplastic anemia. Study at large: 3 to 3.5 ug was the average amount of DNA from sorted CD4+ and CD8+ cells. The study, taken as a whole, reports: CD8+ Simpson's diversity in patients was not significantly different from that in controls.

The rearrangement joins TRBV20-1 to TRBJ2-7; the D is unclear. The material sequenced was sorted CD4+, CD8+, or CD8+CD57+ T cells (not recorded which) from PBMCs. This clonotype originated in a human donor with aplastic anemia. CDR3 in amino acids: CSARQEEQYF. The CDR3 DNA reads TGCAGTGCTAGACAGGAGGAGCAGTACTTC.